Included here is one T cell receptor beta chain sequence, with context. The CDR3 spans 16 residues. This entry belongs to a study of blood T cell repertoires in COVID-19. Profiled with immunoSEQ multiplex PCR; TCRdb holds only in-frame clones, not every one. The repertoire holds roughly 220,000 clones, approximately 82% seen once, with over 12% in the top ten. The chain couples TRBV21-1 to TRBJ2-2; the DNA was not compared with TRBD2, the D call given in the table. TRBV21-1 is a pseudogene segment. The TCR comes from a man between 40 and 49 years old who had recovered from COVID-19. Sequencing input: PBMCs or T cells enriched from blood (not recorded which). This chain's CDR3 is CASSKGVRGGTGELFF. In DNA form, the CDR3 reads TGTGCCAGCAGCAAAGGGGTCAGAGGTGGCACCGGGGAGCTGTTTTTT.